What follows is one TCR beta chain and its context. This entry belongs to a study of blood T cell repertoires in COVID-19. Study-level background: Researchers got acute and convalescent COVID-19 samples from the United States, Italy and Spain.

Sequencing used immunoSEQ multiplex PCR; TCRdb keeps in-frame clones, though not all of them. The sample has some 150,000 clones, more than 80% seen once. The CDR3 has 16 residues. The trim removed 2 bases at V and 3 bases at J, leaving 8 bases unmatched. Germline V gene sequence: CDR1 KGHDR, CDR2 SFDVKD. The sequenced material came from peripheral blood. This receptor was identified in a man in his sixties with acute or convalescent COVID-19. The chain uses TRBV24-1 and TRBJ2-7, with 8 nucleotides matching TRBD1. CDR3 sequence (DNA): TGTGCCACCAGTGATTCTGACAGGGGCCCCCTCTACGAGCAGTACTTC. Translated: CATSDSDRGPLYEQYF.